This is a list of T cell receptor beta chains from one sample in a study of blood T cells in healthy people across ages. One entry per CDR3 protein results from TCRdb running MiXCR on the 5' RACE reads. The sample holds 850,000 or so distinct CDR3 sequences; 25% to 30% are singletons and the top ten take 15% to 20%. The source material was blood. These TCRs come from a woman older than 75 in good health. Both conserved end residues are part of each CDR3. The D gene is left open where the match is weak. Clone size is given for some rows only: seen once, a few or many times, or a class if the clone is expanded.

length	size	J	V	D	CDR3	DNA
14	many	TRBJ1-2	TRBV5-1	-	CASSPHGTNYGYTF	TGCGCCAGCAGCCCTCACGGTACTAACTATGGCTACACCTTC
14	few	TRBJ1-4	TRBV9	-	CASSRRSSGEKLFF	TGTGCCAGCTCCCGACGGAGCTCCGGAGAAAAACTGTTTTTT
13	-	TRBJ2-1	TRBV7-9	-	CASSSTRSNEQFF	TGTGCCAGCAGTTCGACAAGATCGAATGAGCAGTTCTTC
15	few	TRBJ1-1	TRBV4-1	-	CASSQGAGANTEAFF	TGCGCCAGCAGCCAAGGGGCGGGGGCCAACACTGAAGCTTTCTTT
17	-	TRBJ2-3	TRBV9	-	CASSLPLDSEAPDTQYF	TGTGCCAGCAGCTTACCGTTAGATAGCGAAGCCCCAGATACGCAGTATTTT
11	many	TRBJ2-7	TRBV12-3/TRBV12-4	-	CASSLWGEQYF	TGTGCCAGCAGTTTGTGGGGCGAGCAGTACTTC
15	-	TRBJ2-7	TRBV5-1	-	CASNCRLLISYEQYF	TGCGCCAGCAACTGTCGTCTGTTAATCTCCTACGAGCAGTACTTC
14	-	TRBJ2-1	TRBV5-1	-	CASSYNSGANEQFF	TGCGCCAGCAGCTATAACTCAGGGGCCAATGAGCAGTTCTTC
11	-	TRBJ2-7	TRBV29-1	-	CSVDPGGEQYF	TGCAGCGTTGACCCGGGCGGCGAGCAGTACTTC
15	-	TRBJ1-1	TRBV2	TRBD1	CASSPRGQGDTEAFF	TGTGCCAGCAGTCCCAGAGGACAGGGGGATACTGAAGCTTTCTTT
15	-	TRBJ1-4	TRBV20-1	-	CSARDRETVNEKLFF	TGCAGTGCTAGAGATCGCGAGACAGTAAATGAAAAACTGTTTTTT
16	many	TRBJ2-1	TRBV20-1	-	CSATNPALRGDNEQFF	TGCAGTGCTACCAATCCAGCCCTACGCGGGGACAATGAGCAGTTCTTC
18	-	TRBJ2-1	TRBV7-8	-	CASSATTLGGLSYNEQFF	TGTGCCAGCAGCGCGACCACGTTAGGGGGTCTCTCCTACAATGAGCAGTTCTTC
15	many	TRBJ1-5	TRBV5-1	TRBD1	CASSLGTGANQPQHF	TGCGCCAGCAGCTTGGGGACAGGGGCCAATCAGCCCCAGCATTTT
16	many	TRBJ2-3	TRBV7-9	-	CASSSPPGLQADTQYF	TGTGCCAGCAGCTCACCCCCAGGGCTACAGGCAGATACGCAGTATTTT
14	-	TRBJ1-2	TRBV3-1	-	CASSQGVRNYGYTF	TGTGCCAGCAGCCAAGGGGTACGGAACTATGGCTACACCTTC
13	many	TRBJ2-7	TRBV6-2/TRBV6-3	TRBD1	CASCDRGVHEQYF	TGTGCCAGTTGTGACAGGGGAGTCCACGAGCAGTACTTC
14	-	TRBJ1-6	TRBV10-2	-	CASSENGANSPLHF	TGCGCCAGCAGTGAGAATGGGGCCAATTCACCCCTCCACTTT
15	-	TRBJ2-7	TRBV11-2	-	CASSAGHREAYEQYF	TGTGCCAGCAGCGCGGGACACCGGGAGGCCTACGAGCAGTACTTC
13	few	TRBJ1-1	TRBV9	-	CASSAQGFAEAFF	TGTGCCAGCAGCGCCCAGGGTTTCGCTGAAGCTTTCTTT
15	many	TRBJ2-5	TRBV6-5	-	CASSYSSSRQETQYF	TGTGCCAGCAGTTACTCTAGCTCTCGACAAGAGACCCAGTACTTC
13	-	TRBJ1-2	TRBV6-1	-	CASRRAALGGYTF	TGTGCCAGCAGGAGGGCGGCCTTGGGTGGCTACACCTTC